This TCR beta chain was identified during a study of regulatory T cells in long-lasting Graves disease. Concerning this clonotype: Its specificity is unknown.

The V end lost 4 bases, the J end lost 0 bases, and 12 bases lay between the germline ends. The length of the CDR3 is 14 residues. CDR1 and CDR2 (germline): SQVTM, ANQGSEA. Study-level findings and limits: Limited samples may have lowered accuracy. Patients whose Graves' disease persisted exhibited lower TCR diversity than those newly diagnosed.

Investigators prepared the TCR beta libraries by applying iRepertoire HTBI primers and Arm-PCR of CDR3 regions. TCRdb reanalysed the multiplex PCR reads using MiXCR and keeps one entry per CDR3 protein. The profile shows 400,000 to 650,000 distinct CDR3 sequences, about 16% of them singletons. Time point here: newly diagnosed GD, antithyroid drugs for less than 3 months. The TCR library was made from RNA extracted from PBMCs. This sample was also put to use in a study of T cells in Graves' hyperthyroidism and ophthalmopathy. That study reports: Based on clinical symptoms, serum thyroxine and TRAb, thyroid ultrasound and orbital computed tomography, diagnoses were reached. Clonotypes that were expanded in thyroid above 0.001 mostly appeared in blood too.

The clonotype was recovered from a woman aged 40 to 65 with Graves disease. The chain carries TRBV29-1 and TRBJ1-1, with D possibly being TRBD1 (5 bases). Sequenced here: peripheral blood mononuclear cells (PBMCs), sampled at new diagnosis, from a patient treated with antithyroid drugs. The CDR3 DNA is TGCAGCGTTGCCGACGGGGCCATGAACACTGAAGCTTTCTTT. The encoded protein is CSVADGAMNTEAFF.